These 10 T cell receptor beta chains were sequenced from one sample in a study of blood T cells in healthy people across ages (dated by TCRdb to the mid-2010s). Libraries came from 5' RACE. The sequencer was an Illumina HiSeq 2500. A second PCR of about 6 to 12 cycles was run with a J-beta primer mix and a sample-barcoded 5' primer. The raw public data were reprocessed by TCRdb itself: fastp quality trimming at Q25, MiXCR clonotype calling, in-frame beta chains only. Entries that share a CDR3 protein sequence are merged under the most common genes and DNA. This sample comprises about 680,000 distinct CDR3 sequences, about half of them detected only once. The ten largest clones add up to around a third of the sample. The sample consisted of blood. These receptors were obtained from a woman aged 60 to 75 in good health.

DNA of the CDR3: TGTGCCAGCCAGACTAGAACTGGCTCCTACGAGCAGTACTTC. Translation: CASQTRTGSYEQYF. The V and J genes are TRBV28 and TRBJ2-7, with a possible D match to TRBD2 (6 bases). The length of the CDR3 is 14 residues. Deletions cut 8 bases from V and 0 bases from J, with 14 bases between. The germline CDR1 and CDR2 sequences are MDHEN and SYDVKM.

The CDR3 sequence is CSATGGKNIQYF. The CDR3 DNA reads TGCAGTGCCACAGGGGGAAAAAACATTCAGTACTTC. The rearrangement joins TRBV20-1 to TRBJ2-4; 8 positions match TRBD1. Germline-derived CDR1 and CDR2 are DFQATT and SNEGSKA (reference sequence). J lost 4 bases, V lost 6 bases, and 2 bases had no gene match. This CDR3 comprises 12 residues.

This chain connects TRBV7-2 to TRBJ2-5, with D uncertain. This CDR3 is built from 15 residues. Germline V gene lookup returns CDR1 SGHTA and CDR2 FQGNSA. Trimming shortened V by 4 bases and J by 2 bases, and 14 bases separated the two germline ends. CDR3 in amino acids: CASSSRSGSQETQYF. For the CDR3, the DNA is TGTGCCAGCAGCTCAAGGTCGGGTTCACAAGAGACCCAGTACTTC.

The chain combines TRBV7-9 with TRBJ2-5, with D unclear. This CDR3 has 16 amino acids. The ends were cut back, 4 bases at V and 5 bases at J, with 20 bases in the middle. Germline-derived CDR1 and CDR2 are SEHNR and FQNEAQ (reference sequence). Here the CDR3 reads CASSSLRPASMETQYF. CDR3 sequence (DNA): TGTGCCAGCAGCTCCCTAAGACCGGCGAGCATGGAGACCCAGTACTTC.

This clonotype was seen a handful of times. This rearrangement joins TRBV28 to TRBJ2-3, with 9 bases matching TRBD2. The CDR3 runs 16 residues. V was clipped by 3 bases and J by 7 bases; unmatched bases: 11. Germline V lookup: CDR1 MDHEN, CDR2 SYDVKM. The DNA for the CDR3 is TGTGCCAGCAGTTTTTTCTTAGCGGGAGTGACGTATACGCAGTATTTT. Encoded protein: CASSFFLAGVTYTQYF.

The rearrangement uses TRBV3-1 and TRBJ1-2; D possibly corresponds to TRBD1 (5 bases). Trimming removed 8 bases at V and 4 bases at J, with 20 bases between. This CDR3 region has 15 residues. The V gene's germline CDR1 is LGHDT and CDR2 YNNKEL (reference sequence). The DNA of the CDR3 is TGTGCCAGCGGCCCGGGAGGGGAACTGGTCTATGGCTACACCTTC. It encodes CASGPGGELVYGYTF. Supplemented by reference TRBV3-1 and TRBJ1-2, the full variable domain reads DTAVSQTPKYLVTQMGNDKSIKCEQNLGHDTMYWYKQDSKKFLKIMFSYNNKELIINETVPNRFSPKSPDKAHLNLHINSLELGDSAVYFCASGPGGELVYGYTFGSGTRLTVV.

The chain joins TRBV12-3 or TRBV12-4 to TRBJ2-5; possible D gene TRBD1, 6 bases. The CDR3 loop spans 13 amino acids. V shed 6 bases and J shed 11 bases, with 19 bases lying between them. CDR3 bases: TGTGCCAGCAGCCTACAGGGCATAAGGGAGCAGTACTTC. This codes for CASSLQGIREQYF.

This clonotype was seen once. V and J are TRBV6-2 or TRBV6-3 and TRBJ1-5; D unresolved. V gave up 4 bases and J gave up 7 bases, with 14 bases separating them. Germline V gene sequence: CDR1 MNHEY, CDR2 SVGEGT. CDR3 size: 14 residues. Here the CDR3 reads CASSFGPLGQPQHF. Written as DNA, the CDR3 is TGTGCCAGCAGTTTCGGACCCTTGGGGCAGCCCCAGCATTTT.

The J gene is TRBJ1-2, the V gene TRBV7-9, with D tentatively TRBD1 (5 bases). Germline V gene sequence: CDR1 SEHNR, CDR2 FQNEAQ (reference sequence). V dropped 1 base and J dropped 7 bases, with 10 bases sitting between them. The CDR3 has 13 amino acids. CDR3 DNA sequence: TGTGCCAGCAGCTTAGAAGGGGCTTTTGGCTACACCTTC. This codes for CASSLEGAFGYTF.

The chain links TRBV10-3 to TRBJ2-5; 7 bases agree with TRBD1. After removal of 2 bases from V and 9 bases from J, the junction contained 6 bases not matched to a gene. Germline lookup yields CDR1 ENHRY and CDR2 SYGVKD. The CDR3 is 13 amino acids. CDR3 amino acids: CAISEGTVDAQYF. In nucleotides, the CDR3 is TGTGCCATCAGTGAGGGGACAGTCGACGCCCAGTACTTC.